This T cell receptor (beta chain) was captured by sequencing in a study of graft-versus-host responses after intestinal transplantation. Overall study context: Induction with anti-thymocyte globulin, then tacrolimus and steroids for roughly three years, was given to all recipients.

This table comes from immunoSEQ multiplex PCR, and its TCRdb copy is limited to in-frame clones, with some not included. The sample records around 97,000 clones, 90% to 95% being singletons. This clone was seen a handful of times. Its target is not known. CDR3 length equals 14 residues. Trimming took 5 bases from V and 3 from J, leaving 11 bases between them. Per germline, CDR1 SEHNR and CDR2 FQNEAQ (reference sequence). The receptor was derived from a human donor who was the organ donor for an intestinal transplant. The specimen was unstimulated CD4+ T cells sorted from spleen or lymph node cells, collected before transplant. J is TRBJ1-3 and V is TRBV7-9, with D tentatively TRBD1 (5 bases). The CDR3 sequence: CASSIGTRGNTIYF. The CDR3 nucleotides read TGTGCCAGCAGCATCGGGACTCGTGGAAACACCATATATTTT.